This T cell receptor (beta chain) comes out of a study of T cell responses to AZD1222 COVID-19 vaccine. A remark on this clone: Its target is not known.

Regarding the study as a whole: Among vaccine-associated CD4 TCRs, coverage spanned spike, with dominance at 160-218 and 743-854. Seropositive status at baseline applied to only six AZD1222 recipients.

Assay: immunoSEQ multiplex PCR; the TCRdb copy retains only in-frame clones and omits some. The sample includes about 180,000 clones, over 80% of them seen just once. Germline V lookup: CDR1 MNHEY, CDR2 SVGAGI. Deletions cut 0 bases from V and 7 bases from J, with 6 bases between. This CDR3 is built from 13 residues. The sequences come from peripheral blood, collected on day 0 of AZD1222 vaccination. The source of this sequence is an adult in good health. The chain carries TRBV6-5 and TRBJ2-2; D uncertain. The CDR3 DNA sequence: TGTGCCAGCAGTTACTCGAGAGGCGGGGAGCTGTTTTTT. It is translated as CASSYSRGGELFF.